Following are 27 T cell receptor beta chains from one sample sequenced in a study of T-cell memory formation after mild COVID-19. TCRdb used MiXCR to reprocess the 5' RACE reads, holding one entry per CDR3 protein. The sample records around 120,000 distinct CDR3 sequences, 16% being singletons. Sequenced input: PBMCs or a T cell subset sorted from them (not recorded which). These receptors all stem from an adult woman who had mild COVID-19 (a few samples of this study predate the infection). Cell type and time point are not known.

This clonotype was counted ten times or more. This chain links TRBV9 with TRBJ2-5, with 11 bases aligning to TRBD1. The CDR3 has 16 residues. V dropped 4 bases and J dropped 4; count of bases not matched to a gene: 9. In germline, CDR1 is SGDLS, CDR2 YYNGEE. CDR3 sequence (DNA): TGTGCCAGCAGCCGGACAGGGGGCGAATTGGGAGAGACCCAGTACTTC. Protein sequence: CASSRTGGELGETQYF.

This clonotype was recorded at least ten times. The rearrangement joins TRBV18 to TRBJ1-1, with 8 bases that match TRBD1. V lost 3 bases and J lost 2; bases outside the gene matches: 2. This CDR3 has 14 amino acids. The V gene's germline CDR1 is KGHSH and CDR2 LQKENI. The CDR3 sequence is CASSPDRVNTEAFF. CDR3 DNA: TGTGCCAGCTCACCGGACAGGGTCAACACTGAAGCTTTCTTT.

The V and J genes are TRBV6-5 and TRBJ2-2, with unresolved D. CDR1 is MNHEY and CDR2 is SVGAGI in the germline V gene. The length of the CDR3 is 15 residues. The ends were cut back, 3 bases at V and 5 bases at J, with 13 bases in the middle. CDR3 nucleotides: TGTGCCAGCAGTTATAAGCATCCACGGACCGGGGAGCTGTTTTTT. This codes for CASSYKHPRTGELFF.

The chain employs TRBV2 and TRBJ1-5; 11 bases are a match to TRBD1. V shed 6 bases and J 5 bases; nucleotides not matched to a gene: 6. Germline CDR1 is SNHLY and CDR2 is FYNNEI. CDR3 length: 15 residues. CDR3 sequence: CASSWDRGGDQPQHF. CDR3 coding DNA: TGTGCCAGCAGCTGGGACAGGGGGGGCGATCAGCCCCAGCATTTT.

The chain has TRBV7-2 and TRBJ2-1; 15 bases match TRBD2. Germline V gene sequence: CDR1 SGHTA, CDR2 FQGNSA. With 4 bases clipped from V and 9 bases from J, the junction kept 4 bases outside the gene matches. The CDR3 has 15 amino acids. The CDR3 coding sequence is TGTGCCAGCAGCTGGGGACTAGCGGGAGGTTTTGAGCAGTTCTTC. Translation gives CASSWGLAGGFEQFF.

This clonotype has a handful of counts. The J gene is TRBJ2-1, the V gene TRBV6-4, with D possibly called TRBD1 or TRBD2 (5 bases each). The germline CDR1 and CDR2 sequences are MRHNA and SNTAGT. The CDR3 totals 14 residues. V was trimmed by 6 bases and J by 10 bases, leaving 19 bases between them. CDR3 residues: CASRTGTHPFEQFF. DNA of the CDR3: TGTGCCAGCAGAACCGGGACCCACCCCTTCGAGCAGTTCTTC.

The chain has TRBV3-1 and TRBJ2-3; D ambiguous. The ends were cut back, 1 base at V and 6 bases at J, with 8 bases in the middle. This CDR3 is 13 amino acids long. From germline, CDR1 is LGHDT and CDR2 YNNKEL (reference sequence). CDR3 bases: TGTGCCAGCAGCCAAGGTACTCGGGATACGCAGTATTTT. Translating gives CASSQGTRDTQYF.

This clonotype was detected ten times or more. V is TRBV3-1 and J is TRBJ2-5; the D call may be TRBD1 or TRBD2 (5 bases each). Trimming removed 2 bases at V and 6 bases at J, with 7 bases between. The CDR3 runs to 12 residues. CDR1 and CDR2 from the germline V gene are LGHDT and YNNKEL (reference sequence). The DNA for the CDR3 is TGTGCCAGCAGCCAACGGGGACAGACCCAGTACTTC. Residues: CASSQRGQTQYF.

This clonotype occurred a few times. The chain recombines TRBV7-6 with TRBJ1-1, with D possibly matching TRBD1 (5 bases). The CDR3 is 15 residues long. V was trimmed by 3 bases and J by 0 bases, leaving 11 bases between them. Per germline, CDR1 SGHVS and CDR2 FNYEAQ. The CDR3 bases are TGTGCCAGCAGCTTGGGATGGGGGATGAACACTGAAGCTTTCTTT. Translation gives CASSLGWGMNTEAFF.

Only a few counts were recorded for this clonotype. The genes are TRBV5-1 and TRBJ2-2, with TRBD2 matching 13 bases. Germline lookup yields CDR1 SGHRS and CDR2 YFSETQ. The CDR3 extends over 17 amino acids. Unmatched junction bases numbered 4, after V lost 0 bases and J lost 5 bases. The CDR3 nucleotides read TGCGCCAGCAGCTTGGGACTAGCGGGAGGTTTGACCGGGGAGCTGTTTTTT. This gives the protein CASSLGLAGGLTGELFF.

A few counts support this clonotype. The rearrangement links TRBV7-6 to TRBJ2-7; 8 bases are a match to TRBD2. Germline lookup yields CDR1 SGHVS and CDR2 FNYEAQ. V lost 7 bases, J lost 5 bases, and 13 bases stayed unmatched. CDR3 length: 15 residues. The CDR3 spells CASTLSAGGRNEQYF. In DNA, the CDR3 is TGTGCCAGCACCCTATCTGCGGGCGGGAGGAACGAGCAGTACTTC.

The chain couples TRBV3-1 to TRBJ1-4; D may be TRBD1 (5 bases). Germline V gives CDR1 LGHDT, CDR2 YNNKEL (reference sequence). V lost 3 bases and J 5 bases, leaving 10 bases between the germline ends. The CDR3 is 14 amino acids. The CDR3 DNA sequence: TGTGCCAGCAGCCATAGACAGCAAAATGAAAAACTGTTTTTT. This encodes CASSHRQQNEKLFF.

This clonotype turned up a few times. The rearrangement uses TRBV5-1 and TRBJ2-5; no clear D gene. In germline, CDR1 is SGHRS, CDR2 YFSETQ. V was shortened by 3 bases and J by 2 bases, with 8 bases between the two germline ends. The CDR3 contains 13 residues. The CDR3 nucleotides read TGCGCCAGCAGCTACGGGCCTCAAGAGACCCAGTACTTC. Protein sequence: CASSYGPQETQYF.

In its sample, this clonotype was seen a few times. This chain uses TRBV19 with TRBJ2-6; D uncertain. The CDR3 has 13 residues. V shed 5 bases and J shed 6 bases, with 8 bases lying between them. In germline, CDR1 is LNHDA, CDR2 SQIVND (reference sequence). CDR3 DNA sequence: TGTGCCAGTAGTTACTCGATGGCCAACGTCCTGACTTTC. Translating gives CASSYSMANVLTF. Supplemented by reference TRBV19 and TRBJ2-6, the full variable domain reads DGGITQSPKYLFRKEGQNVTLSCEQNLNHDAMYWYRQDPGQGLRLIYYSQIVNDFQKGDIAEGYSVSREKKESFPLTVTSAQKNPTAFYLCASSYSMANVLTFGAGSRLTVL.

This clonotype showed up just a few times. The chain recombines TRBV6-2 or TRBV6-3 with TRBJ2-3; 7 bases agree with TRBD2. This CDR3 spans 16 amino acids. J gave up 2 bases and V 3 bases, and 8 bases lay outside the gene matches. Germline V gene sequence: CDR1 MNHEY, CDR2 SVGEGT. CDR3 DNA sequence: TGTGCCAGCAGTTATCCTACCGCGGGAGCCACAGATACGCAGTATTTT. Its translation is CASSYPTAGATDTQYF.

CDR3 DNA: TGTGCCAGCAGCAAGGCCAAGCACTACTCCTTACTAGCGGGGACAAAGGAGCGGGAGACCCAGTACTTC. Residues: CASSKAKHYSLLAGTKERETQYF. The gene calls are TRBV21-1 and TRBJ2-5; no DNA check was done on the table's D call, TRBD2. TRBV21-1 is assigned pseudogene status. This CDR3 comprises 23 residues.

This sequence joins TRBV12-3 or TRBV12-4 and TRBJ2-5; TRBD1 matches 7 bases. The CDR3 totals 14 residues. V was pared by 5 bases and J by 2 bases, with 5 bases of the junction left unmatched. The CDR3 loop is CASSRSGGQETQYF. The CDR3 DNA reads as TGTGCCAGCAGTCGGTCAGGGGGACAAGAGACCCAGTACTTC.

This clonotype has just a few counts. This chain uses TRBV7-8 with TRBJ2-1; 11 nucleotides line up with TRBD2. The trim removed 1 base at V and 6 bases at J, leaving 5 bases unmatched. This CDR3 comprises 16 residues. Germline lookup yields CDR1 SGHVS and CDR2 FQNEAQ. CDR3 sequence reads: CASSLVSGRALNEQFF. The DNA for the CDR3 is TGTGCCAGCAGCTTAGTTAGCGGGAGGGCCCTCAATGAGCAGTTCTTC.

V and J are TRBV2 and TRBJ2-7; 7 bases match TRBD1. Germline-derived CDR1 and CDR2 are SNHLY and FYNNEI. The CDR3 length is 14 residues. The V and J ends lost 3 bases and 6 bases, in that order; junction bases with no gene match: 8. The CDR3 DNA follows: TGTGCCAGCAGTGAGGAGACAGGGCCCCTCGAGCAGTACTTC. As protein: CASSEETGPLEQYF.

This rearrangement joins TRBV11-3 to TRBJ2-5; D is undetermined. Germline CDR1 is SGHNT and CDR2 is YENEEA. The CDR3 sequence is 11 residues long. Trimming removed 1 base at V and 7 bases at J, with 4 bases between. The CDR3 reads CASSLAGTQYF. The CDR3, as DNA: TGTGCCAGCAGCTTAGCCGGGACCCAGTACTTC. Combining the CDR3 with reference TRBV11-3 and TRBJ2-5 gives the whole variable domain EAGVVQSPRYKIIEKKQPVAFWCNPISGHNTLYWYLQNLGQGPELLIRYENEEAVDDSQLPKDRFSAERLKGVDSTLKIQPAELGDSAVYLCASSLAGTQYFGPGTRLLVL.

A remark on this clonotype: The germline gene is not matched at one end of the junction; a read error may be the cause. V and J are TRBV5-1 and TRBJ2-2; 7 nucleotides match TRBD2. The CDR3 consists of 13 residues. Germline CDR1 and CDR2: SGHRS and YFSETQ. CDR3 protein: CASSFEGRGELFF. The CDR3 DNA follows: TGCGCCAGCAGCTTCGAGGGCCGGGGGGAGCTGTTCTTT.

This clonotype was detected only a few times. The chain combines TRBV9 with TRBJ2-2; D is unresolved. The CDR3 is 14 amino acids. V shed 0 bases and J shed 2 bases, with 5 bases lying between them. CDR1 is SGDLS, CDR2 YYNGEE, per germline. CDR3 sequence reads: CASSVEGNTGELFF. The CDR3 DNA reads TGTGCCAGCAGCGTAGAAGGAAACACCGGGGAGCTGTTTTTT. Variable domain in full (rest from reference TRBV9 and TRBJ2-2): DSGVTQTPKHLITATGQRVTLRCSPRSGDLSVYWYQQSLDQGLQFLIQYYNGEERAKGNILERFSAQQFPDLHSELNLSSLELGDSALYFCASSVEGNTGELFFGEGSRLTVL.

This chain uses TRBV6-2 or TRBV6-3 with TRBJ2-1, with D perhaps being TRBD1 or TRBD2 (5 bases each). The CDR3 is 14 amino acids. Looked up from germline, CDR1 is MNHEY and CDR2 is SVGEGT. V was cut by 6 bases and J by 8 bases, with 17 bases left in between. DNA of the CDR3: TGTGCCAGCAGAAGCCCCGGGGCAGGATATGAGCAGTTCTTC. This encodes CASRSPGAGYEQFF.

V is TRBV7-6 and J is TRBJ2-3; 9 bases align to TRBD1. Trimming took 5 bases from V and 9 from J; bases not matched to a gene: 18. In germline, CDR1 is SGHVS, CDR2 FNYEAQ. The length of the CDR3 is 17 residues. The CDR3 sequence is CASSPRGTGGEGLTQYF. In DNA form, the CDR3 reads TGTGCCAGCAGCCCCCGGGGAACAGGGGGCGAAGGATTGACGCAGTATTTT.

CDR3 in amino acids: CASSYGQSYEQYF. CDR3 bases: TGTGCCAGCAGTTACGGGCAGTCCTACGAGCAGTACTTC. The V gene is TRBV6-6, the J gene TRBJ2-7; D is undetermined. V lost 2 bases to trimming and J lost 1 base, with 6 bases between them. This CDR3 region has 13 residues. Germline-derived CDR1 and CDR2 are MNHNY and SVGAGI (reference sequence).

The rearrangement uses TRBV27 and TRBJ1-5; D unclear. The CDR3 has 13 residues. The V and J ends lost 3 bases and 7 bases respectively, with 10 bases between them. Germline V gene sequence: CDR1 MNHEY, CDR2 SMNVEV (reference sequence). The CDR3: CASSFRVRQPQHF. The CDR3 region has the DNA TGTGCCAGCAGTTTTCGTGTTCGCCAGCCCCAGCATTTT.

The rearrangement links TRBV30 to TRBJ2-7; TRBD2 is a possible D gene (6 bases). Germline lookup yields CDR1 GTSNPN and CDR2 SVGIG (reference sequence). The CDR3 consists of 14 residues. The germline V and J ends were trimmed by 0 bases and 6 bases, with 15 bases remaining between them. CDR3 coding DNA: TGTGCCTGGAGTGTAACCGGAGGGCCCCTCGAGCAGTACTTC. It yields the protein CAWSVTGGPLEQYF. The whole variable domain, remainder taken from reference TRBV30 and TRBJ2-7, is SQTIHQWPATLVQPVGSPLSLECTVEGTSNPNLYWYRQAAGRGLQLLFYSVGIGQISSEVPQNLSASRPQDRQFILSSKKLLLSDSGFYLCAWSVTGGPLEQYFGPGTRLTVT.